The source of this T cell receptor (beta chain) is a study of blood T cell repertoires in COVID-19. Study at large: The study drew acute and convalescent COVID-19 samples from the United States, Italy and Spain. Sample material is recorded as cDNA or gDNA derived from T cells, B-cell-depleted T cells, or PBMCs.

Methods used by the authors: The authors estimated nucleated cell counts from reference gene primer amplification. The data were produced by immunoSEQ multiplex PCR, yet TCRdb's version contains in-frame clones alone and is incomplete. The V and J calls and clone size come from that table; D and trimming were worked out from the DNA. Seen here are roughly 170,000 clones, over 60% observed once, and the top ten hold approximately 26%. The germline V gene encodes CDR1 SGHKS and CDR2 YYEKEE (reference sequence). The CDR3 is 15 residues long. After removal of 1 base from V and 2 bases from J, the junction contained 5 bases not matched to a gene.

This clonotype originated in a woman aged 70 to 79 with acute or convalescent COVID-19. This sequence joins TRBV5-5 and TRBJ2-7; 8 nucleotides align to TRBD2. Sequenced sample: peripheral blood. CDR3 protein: CASSLLAGGPYEQYF. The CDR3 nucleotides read TGTGCCAGCAGCTTGCTGGCGGGAGGACCCTACGAGCAGTACTTC.